This T cell receptor (beta chain) was documented in a study of cytomegalovirus exposure and HLA in healthy donors. General study findings and limits: Common viral pathogens seemed to be connected with several of the most significant clusters, according to a later analysis.

This PCR relied on a set of 60 Vbeta primers and 13 Jbeta primers. Sequencing used immunoSEQ multiplex PCR; TCRdb keeps in-frame clones, though not all of them. The sample has around 210,000 clones, roughly 78% seen once. On this clone: What it binds is unknown.

In germline, CDR1 is SGDLS, CDR2 YYNGEE. V shed 3 bases and J 3 bases; nucleotides not matched to a gene: 8. The CDR3 has 15 residues. The sequence was collected from a boy between 10 and 17 years old in good health and CMV-seronegative. Input material: PBMCs. The chain employs TRBV9 and TRBJ2-7, with 8 bases identical to TRBD2. The CDR3 protein is CASSAGGGGLYEQYF. The CDR3 region has the DNA TGTGCCAGCAGCGCGGGGGGGGGAGGCCTCTACGAGCAGTACTTC.